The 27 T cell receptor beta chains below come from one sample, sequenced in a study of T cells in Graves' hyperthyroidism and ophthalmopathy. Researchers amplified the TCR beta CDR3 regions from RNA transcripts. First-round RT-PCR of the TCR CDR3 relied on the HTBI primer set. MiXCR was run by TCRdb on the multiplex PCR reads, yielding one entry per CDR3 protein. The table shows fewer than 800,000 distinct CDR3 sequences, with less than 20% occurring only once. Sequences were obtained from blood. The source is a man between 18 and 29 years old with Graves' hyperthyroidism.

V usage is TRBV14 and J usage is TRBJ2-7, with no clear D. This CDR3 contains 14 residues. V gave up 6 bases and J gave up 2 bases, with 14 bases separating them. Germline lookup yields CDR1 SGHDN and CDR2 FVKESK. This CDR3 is CASRPNSGTYEQYF. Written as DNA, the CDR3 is TGTGCCAGCAGGCCCAACAGTGGAACCTACGAGCAGTACTTC. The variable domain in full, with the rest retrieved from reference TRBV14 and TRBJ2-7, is EAGVTQFPSHSVIEKGQTVTLRCDPISGHDNLYWYRRVMGKEIKFLLHFVKESKQDESGMPNNRFLAERTGGTYSTLKVQPAELEDSGVYFCASRPNSGTYEQYFGPGTRLTVT.

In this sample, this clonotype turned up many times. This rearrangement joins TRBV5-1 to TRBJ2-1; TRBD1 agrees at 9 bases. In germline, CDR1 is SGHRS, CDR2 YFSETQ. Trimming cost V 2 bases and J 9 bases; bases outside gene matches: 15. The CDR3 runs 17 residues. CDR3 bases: TGCGCCAGCAGCTTATCCCCCCCCGGGACAGGGCGAACTGAGCAGTTCTTC. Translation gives CASSLSPPGTGRTEQFF.

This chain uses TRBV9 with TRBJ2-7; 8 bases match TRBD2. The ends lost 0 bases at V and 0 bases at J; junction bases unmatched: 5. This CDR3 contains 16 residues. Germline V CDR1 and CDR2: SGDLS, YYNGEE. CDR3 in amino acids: CASSVDPRGASYEQYF. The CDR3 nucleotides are TGTGCCAGCAGCGTAGATCCGCGGGGGGCCTCCTACGAGCAGTACTTC.

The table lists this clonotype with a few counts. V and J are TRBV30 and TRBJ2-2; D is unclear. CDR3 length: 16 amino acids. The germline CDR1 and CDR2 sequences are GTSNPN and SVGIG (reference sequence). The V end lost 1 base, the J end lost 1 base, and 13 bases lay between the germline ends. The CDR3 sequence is CAWSALRYLNTGELFF. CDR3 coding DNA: TGTGCCTGGAGTGCTCTTCGGTATTTGAACACCGGGGAGCTGTTTTTT.

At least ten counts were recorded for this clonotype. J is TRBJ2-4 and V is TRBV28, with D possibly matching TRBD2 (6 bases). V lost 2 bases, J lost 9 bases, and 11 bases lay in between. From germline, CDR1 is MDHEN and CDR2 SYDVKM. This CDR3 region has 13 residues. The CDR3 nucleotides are TGTGCCAGCAGTTTAGATGTGGGAGGCATTCAGTACTTC. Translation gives CASSLDVGGIQYF. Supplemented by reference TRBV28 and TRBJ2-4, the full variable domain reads DVKVTQSSRYLVKRTGEKVFLECVQDMDHENMFWYRQDPGLGLRLIYFSYDVKMKEKGDIPEGYSVSREKKERFSLILESASTNQTSMYLCASSLDVGGIQYFGAGTRLSVL.

The CDR3 DNA reads as TGTGCCAGCAGCTTAAACCCCAACAATGAGCAGTTCTTC. Its protein is CASSLNPNNEQFF. This chain joins TRBV7-9 and TRBJ2-1; D is unresolved. The V gene lost 2 bases and the J gene lost 5 bases, with 7 bases spanning the gap. The germline V gene has CDR1 SEHNR and CDR2 FQNEAQ (reference sequence). The CDR3 contains 13 residues.

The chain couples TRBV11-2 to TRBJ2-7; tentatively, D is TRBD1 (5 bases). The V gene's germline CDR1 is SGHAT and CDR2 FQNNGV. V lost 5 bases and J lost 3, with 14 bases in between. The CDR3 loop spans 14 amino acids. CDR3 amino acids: CASSNHIGDYEQYF. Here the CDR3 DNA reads TGTGCCAGCAGCAACCACATAGGGGACTACGAGCAGTACTTC.

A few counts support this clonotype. The DNA of the CDR3 is TGTGCCAGCAGTACCCGGACTAGCGGGAGCAGCTATGAGCAGTTCTTC. Protein product: CASSTRTSGSSYEQFF. The genes are TRBV6-1 and TRBJ2-1, with 13 bases matching TRBD2. Trimming cost V 5 bases and J 8 bases; bases outside gene matches: 9. The CDR3 length is 16 residues. The germline V gene encodes CDR1 MNHNS and CDR2 SASEGT.

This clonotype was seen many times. The CDR3 DNA reads TGTGCCAGCAGCCCAGCCTCAGGGGTTGGGGAGACCCAGTACTTC. Its translation: CASSPASGVGETQYF. The rearrangement links TRBV3-1 to TRBJ2-5; possibly TRBD1 for D (6 bases). Between the trimmed V and J ends, which lost 4 bases and 5 bases, there was a span of 17 bases. From germline, CDR1 is LGHDT and CDR2 YNNKEL (reference sequence). This CDR3 comprises 15 residues.

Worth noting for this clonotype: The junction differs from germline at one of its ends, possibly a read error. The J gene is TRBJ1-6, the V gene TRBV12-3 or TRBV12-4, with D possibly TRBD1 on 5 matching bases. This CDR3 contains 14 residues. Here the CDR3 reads CASSLSSGDSPPHF. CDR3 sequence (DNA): TGTGCCAGCAGTTTATCGTCGGGGGATTCACCCCCCCACTTT.

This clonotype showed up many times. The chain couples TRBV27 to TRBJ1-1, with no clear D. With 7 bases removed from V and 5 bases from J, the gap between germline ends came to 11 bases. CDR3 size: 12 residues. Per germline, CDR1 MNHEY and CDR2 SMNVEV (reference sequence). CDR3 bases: TGTGCCAGCATGTCCAGGATGACTGAAGCTTTCTTT. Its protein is CASMSRMTEAFF.

For the CDR3, the DNA is TGTGCTAGTGGTTCTACCGGACAGGGGGGGGGAGAGACCCAGTACTTC. Residues: CASGSTGQGGGETQYF. V usage is TRBV12-5 and J usage is TRBJ2-5; 10 bases are a match to TRBD1. J lost 4 bases, V lost 4 bases, and 9 bases had no gene match. Per the germline V gene, CDR1 is LGHNT and CDR2 is FRNRAP. The CDR3 totals 16 residues.

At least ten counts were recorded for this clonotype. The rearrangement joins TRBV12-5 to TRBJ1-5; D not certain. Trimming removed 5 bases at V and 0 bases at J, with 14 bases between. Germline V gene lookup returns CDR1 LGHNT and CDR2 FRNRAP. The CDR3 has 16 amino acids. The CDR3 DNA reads TGTGCTAGTGGTCCCTCCCGCACGATTAGCAATCAGCCCCAGCATTTT. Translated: CASGPSRTISNQPQHF.

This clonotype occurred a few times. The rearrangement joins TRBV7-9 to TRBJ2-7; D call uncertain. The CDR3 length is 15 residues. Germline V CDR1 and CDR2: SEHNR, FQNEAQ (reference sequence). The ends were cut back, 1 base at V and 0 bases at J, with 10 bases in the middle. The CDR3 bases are TGTGCCAGCAGCTTAGAGGTGACTGACTCCTACGAGCAGTACTTC. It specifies CASSLEVTDSYEQYF.

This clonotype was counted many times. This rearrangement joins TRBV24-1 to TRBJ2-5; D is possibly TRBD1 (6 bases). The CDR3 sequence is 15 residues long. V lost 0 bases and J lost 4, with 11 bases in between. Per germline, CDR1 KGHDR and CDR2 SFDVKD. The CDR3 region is CATSDLGQPPETQYF. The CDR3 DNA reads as TGTGCCACCAGTGATTTGGGACAGCCCCCAGAGACCCAGTACTTC.

CDR3 loop: CASTGTVNTGELFF. Written as DNA, the CDR3 is TGTGCCAGCACTGGGACGGTGAACACCGGGGAGCTGTTTTTT. The J gene is TRBJ2-2, the V gene TRBV27; D possibly matches TRBD1 or TRBD2 (5 bases each). Germline-derived CDR1 and CDR2 are MNHEY and SMNVEV (reference sequence). The CDR3 spans 14 residues. The V and J ends lost 7 bases and 1 base respectively, with 10 bases between them.

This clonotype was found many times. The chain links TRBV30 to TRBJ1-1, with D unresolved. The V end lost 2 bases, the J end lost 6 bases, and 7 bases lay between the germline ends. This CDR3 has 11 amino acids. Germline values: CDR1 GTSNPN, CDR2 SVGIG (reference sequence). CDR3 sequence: CAWSFRAEAFF. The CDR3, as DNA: TGTGCCTGGAGTTTTCGCGCTGAAGCTTTCTTT. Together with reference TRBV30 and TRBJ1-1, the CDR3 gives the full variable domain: SQTIHQWPATLVQPVGSPLSLECTVEGTSNPNLYWYRQAAGRGLQLLFYSVGIGQISSEVPQNLSASRPQDRQFILSSKKLLLSDSGFYLCAWSFRAEAFFGQGTRLTVV.

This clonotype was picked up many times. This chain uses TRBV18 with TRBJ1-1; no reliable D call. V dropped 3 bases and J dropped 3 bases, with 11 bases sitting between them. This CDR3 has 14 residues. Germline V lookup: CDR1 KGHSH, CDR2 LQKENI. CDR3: CASSPLQTDTEAFF. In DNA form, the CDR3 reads TGTGCCAGCTCACCGCTACAGACCGACACTGAAGCTTTCTTT.

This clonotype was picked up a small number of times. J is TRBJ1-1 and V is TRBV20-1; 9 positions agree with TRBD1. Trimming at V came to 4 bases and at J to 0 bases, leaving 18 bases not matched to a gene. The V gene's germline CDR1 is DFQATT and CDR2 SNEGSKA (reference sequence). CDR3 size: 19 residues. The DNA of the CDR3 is TGCAGTGCTATAAAACTAAACAGGGGGCGCTTGAGCATGAACACTGAAGCTTTCTTT. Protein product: CSAIKLNRGRLSMNTEAFF.

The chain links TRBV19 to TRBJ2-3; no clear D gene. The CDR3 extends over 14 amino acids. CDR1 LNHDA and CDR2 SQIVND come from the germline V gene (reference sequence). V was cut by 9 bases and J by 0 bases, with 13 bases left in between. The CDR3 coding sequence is TGTGCCAGCGCGTCGCAATACAGCACAGATACGCAGTATTTT. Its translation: CASASQYSTDTQYF.

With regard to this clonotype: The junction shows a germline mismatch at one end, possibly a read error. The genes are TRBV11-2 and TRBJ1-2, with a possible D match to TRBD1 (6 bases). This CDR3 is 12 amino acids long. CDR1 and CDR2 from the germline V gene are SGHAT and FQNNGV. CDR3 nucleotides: TGTGCCAACAGCTTACAGGGTTATGGCTACACCTTC. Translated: CANSLQGYGYTF.

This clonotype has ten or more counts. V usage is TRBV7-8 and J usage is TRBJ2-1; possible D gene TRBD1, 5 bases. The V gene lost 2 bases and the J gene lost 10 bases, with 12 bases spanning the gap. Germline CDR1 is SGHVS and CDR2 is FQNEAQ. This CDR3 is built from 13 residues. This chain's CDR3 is CASSLSRDGEQFF. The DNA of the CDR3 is TGTGCCAGCAGCTTATCCAGGGATGGGGAGCAGTTCTTC.

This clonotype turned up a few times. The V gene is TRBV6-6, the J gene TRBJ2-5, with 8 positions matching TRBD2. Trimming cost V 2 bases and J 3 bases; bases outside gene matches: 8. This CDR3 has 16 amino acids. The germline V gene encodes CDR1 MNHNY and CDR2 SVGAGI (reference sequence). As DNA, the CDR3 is TGTGCCAGCAGTTACGCCCAGCGGGGGCCCAAAGAGACCCAGTACTTC. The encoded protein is CASSYAQRGPKETQYF.

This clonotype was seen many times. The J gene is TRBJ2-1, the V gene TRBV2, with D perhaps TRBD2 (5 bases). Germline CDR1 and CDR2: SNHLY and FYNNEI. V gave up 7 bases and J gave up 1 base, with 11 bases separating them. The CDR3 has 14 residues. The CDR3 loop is CASMFGSSYNEQFF. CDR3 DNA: TGTGCCAGCATGTTTGGGAGTTCCTACAATGAGCAGTTCTTC.

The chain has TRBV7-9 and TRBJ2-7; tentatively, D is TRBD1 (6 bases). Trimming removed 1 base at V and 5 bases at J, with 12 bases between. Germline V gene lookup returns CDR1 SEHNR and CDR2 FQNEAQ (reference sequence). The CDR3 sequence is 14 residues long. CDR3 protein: CASSLVRGFHEQYF. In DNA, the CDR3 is TGTGCCAGCAGCTTAGTCAGGGGTTTCCACGAGCAGTACTTC. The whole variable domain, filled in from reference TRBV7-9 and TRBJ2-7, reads DTGVSQNPRHKITKRGQNVTFRCDPISEHNRLYWYRQTLGQGPEFLTYFQNEAQLEKSRLLSDRFSAERPKGSFSTLEIQRTEQGDSAMYLCASSLVRGFHEQYFGPGTRLTVT.

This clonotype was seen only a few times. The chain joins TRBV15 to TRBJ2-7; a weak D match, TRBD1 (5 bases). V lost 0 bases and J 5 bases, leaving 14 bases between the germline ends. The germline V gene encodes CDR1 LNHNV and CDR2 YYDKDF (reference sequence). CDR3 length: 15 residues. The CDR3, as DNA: TGTGCCACCAGCAGAGAAGGTGACAGAACGAACGAGCAGTACTTC. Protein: CATSREGDRTNEQYF. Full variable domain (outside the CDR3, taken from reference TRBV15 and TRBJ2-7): DAMVIQNPRYQVTQFGKPVTLSCSQTLNHNVMYWYQQKSSQAPKLLFHYYDKDFNNEADTPDNFQSRRPNTSFCFLDIRSPGLGDTAMYLCATSREGDRTNEQYFGPGTRLTVT.

In DNA, the CDR3 is TGTGCCAGCAGCTTAGGACAGAGGCTCCGGGGGACTGGGGCCAACGTCCTGACTTTC. Its translation is CASSLGQRLRGTGANVLTF. The genes are TRBV11-3 and TRBJ2-6, with a tentative D call TRBD2 (6 bases). CDR1 is SGHNT and CDR2 is YENEEA in the germline V gene. The CDR3 loop spans 19 amino acids. Deletions cut 1 base from V and 2 bases from J, with 18 bases between. Complete variable domain (other parts from reference TRBV11-3 and TRBJ2-6): EAGVVQSPRYKIIEKKQPVAFWCNPISGHNTLYWYLQNLGQGPELLIRYENEEAVDDSQLPKDRFSAERLKGVDSTLKIQPAELGDSAVYLCASSLGQRLRGTGANVLTFGAGSRLTVL.